This T cell receptor (beta chain) is from a study of control samples from healthy donors and cancer patients. Sequencing was performed with immunoSEQ multiplex PCR; in TCRdb, only in-frame clones are kept and a portion is missing. The table lists roughly 30,000 clones, 85% to 90% of them singletons. This CDR3 has 15 amino acids. Trimming cost V 7 bases and J 1 base, with 14 bases left between them. CDR1 is SNHLY, CDR2 FYNNEI, per germline. This chain connects TRBV2 to TRBJ1-3; no clear D. The specimen sequenced was PBMCs. The sequence was obtained from a middle-aged woman with lung cancer. The CDR3 DNA reads TGTGCCAGCACGTATACAGATTTTTCTGGAAACACCATATATTTT. Amino acids: CASTYTDFSGNTIYF.